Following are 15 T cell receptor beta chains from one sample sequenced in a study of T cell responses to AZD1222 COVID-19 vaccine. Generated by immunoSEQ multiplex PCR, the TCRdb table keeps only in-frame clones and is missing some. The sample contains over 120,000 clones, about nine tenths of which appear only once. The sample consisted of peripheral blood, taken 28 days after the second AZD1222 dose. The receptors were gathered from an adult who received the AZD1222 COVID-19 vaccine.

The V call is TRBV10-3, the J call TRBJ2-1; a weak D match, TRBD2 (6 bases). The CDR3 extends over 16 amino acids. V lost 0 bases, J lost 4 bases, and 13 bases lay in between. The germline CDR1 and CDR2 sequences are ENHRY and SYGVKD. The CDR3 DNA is TGTGCCATCAGTGAGTCAATAGCGGCCTTTTACAATGAGCAGTTCTTC. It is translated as CAISESIAAFYNEQFF.

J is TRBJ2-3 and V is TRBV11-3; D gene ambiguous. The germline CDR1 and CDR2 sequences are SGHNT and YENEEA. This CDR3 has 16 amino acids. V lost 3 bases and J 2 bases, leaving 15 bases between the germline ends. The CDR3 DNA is TGTGCCAGCAGCTTTGGAACAGCGACCACCACAGATACGCAGTATTTT. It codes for CASSFGTATTTDTQYF.

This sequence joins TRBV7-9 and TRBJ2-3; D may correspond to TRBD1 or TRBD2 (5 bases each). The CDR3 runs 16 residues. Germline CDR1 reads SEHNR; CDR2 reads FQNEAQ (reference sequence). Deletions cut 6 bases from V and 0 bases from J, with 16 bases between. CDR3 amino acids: CASSSRDASSTDTQYF. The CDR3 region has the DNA TGTGCCAGCAGTAGTCGGGACGCCTCTAGCACAGATACGCAGTATTTT.

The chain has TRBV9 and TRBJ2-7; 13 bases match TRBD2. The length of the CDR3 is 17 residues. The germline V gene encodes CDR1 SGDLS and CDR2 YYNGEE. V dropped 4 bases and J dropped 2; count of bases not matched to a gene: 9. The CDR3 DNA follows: TGTGCCAGCAGCTCCGGGACTAGCGGGAACTTGCCCTACGAGCAGTACTTC. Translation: CASSSGTSGNLPYEQYF.

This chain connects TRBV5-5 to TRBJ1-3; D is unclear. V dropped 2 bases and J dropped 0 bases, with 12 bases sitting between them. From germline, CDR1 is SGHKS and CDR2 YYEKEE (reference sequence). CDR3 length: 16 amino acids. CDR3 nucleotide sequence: TGTGCCAGCAGCTTCATTTATCTGGACTCTGGAAACACCATATATTTT. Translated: CASSFIYLDSGNTIYF.

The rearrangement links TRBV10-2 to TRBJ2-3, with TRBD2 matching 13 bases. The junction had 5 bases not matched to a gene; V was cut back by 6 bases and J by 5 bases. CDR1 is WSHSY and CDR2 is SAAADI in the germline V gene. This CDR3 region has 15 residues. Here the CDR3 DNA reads TGCGCCAGCAGCGGGACTAGCGGGAAGGAAGATACGCAGTATTTT. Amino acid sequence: CASSGTSGKEDTQYF.

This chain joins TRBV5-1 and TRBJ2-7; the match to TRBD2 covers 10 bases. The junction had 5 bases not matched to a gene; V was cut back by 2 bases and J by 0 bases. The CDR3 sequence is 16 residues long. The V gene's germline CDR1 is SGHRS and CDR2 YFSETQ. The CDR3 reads CASSFGPSGSSYEQYF. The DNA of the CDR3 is TGCGCCAGCAGCTTTGGGCCTAGCGGGAGCTCCTACGAGCAGTACTTC.

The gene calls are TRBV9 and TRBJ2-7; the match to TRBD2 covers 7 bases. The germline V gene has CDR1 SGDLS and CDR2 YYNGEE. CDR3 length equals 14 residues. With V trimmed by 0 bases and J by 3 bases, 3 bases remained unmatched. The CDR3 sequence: CASSVGGSGYEQYF. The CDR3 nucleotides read TGTGCCAGCAGCGTAGGCGGGAGCGGCTACGAGCAGTACTTC.

The CDR3 nucleotides are TGCGCCAGCAGCGGGACGCAGGGTATTCACTATGGCTACACCTTC. It yields the protein CASSGTQGIHYGYTF. V is TRBV4-3 and J is TRBJ1-2; D perhaps matches TRBD1 (5 bases). Germline V gives CDR1 LGHNA, CDR2 YSLEER. V was clipped by 5 bases and J by 3 bases, with 16 bases between them. CDR3 length equals 15 residues.

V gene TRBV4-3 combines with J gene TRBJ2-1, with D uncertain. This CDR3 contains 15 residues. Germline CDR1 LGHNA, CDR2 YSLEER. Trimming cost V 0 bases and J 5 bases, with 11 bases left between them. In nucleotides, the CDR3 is TGCGCCAGCAGCCAAGACGCGGTCAATAACAATGAGCAGTTCTTC. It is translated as CASSQDAVNNNEQFF.

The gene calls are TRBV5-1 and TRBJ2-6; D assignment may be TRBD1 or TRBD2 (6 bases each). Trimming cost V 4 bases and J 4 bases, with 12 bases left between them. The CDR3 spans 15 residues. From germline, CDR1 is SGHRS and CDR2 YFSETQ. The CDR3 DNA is TGCGCCAGCAGCGTGACGGGGGCGGGGGCCAACGTCCTGACTTTC. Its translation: CASSVTGAGANVLTF. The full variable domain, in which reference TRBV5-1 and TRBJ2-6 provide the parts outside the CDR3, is KAGVTQTPRYLIKTRGQQVTLSCSPISGHRSVSWYQQTPGQGLQFLFEYFSETQRNKGNFPGRFSGRQFSNSRSEMNVSTLELGDSALYLCASSVTGAGANVLTFGAGSRLTVL.

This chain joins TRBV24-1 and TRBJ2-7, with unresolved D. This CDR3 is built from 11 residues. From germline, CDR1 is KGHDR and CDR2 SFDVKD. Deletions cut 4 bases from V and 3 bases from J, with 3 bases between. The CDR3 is CATSEGYEQYF. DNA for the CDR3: TGTGCCACCAGTGAGGGCTACGAGCAGTACTTC.

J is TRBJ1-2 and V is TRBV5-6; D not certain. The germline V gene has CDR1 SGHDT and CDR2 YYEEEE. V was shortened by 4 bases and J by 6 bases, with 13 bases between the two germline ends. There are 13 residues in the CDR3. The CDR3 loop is CASSPGTGNGYTF. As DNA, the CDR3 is TGTGCCAGCAGCCCTGGAACGGGGAATGGCTACACCTTC.

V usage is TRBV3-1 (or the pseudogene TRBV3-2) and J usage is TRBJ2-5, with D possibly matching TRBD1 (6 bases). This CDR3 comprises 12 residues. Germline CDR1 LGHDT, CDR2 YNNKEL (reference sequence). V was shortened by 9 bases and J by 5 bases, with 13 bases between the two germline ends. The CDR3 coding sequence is TGTGCCAGTTCGAGGGGGTCGGAGACCCAGTACTTC. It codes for CASSRGSETQYF.

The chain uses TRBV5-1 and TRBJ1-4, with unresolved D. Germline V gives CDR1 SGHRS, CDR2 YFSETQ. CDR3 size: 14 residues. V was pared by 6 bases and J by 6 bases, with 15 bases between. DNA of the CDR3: TGCGCCAGCACCCTCCGATCAGATGATGAAAAACTGTTTTTT. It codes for CASTLRSDDEKLFF.